Judged by abundance, the clone carrying this T cell receptor (beta chain) is medium-sized. V was shortened by 7 bases and J by 5 bases, with 13 bases between the two germline ends. CDR3 length: 14 residues. Germline V CDR1 and CDR2: KGHDR, SFDVKD. This entry comes from a study of blood T cell repertoires in COVID-19. Study in general: Sites in the United States, Italy and Spain provided acute and convalescent COVID-19 samples. T cells, B-cell-depleted T cells, or PBMCs supplied cDNA or gDNA.

Per the authors' pipeline: Using reference gene primer amplification, nucleated cell counts were estimated. Only in-frame clones appear in the TCRdb table, and some are missing; sequencing was by immunoSEQ multiplex PCR. The V and J calls and the clone size are those of that table, but D and trimming were determined from the DNA. The sample contains 20,000 to 30,000 clones, 75% to 85% of which appear only once. The V call is TRBV24-1, the J call TRBJ2-2; tentative D call: TRBD2 (7 bases). What was sequenced was peripheral blood. This clonotype was sampled from a human donor in a cohort sampled during active COVID-19. CDR3 sequence: CATRGAGETGELFF. Written as DNA, the CDR3 is TGTGCCACCAGGGGGGCGGGAGAGACCGGGGAGCTGTTTTTT.